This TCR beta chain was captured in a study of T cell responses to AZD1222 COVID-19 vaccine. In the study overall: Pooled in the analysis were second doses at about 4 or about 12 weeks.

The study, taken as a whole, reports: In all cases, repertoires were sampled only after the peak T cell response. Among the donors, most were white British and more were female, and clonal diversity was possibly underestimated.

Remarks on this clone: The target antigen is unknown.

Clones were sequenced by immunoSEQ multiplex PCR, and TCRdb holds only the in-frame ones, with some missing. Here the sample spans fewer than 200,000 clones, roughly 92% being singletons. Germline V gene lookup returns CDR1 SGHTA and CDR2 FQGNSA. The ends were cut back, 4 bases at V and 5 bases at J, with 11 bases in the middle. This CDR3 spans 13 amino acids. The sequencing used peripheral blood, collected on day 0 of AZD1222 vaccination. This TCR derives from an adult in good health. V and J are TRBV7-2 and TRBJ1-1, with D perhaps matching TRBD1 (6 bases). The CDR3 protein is CASSSGTLTEAFF. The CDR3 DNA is TGTGCCAGCAGCTCGGGGACATTGACTGAAGCTTTCTTT.